Listed below are T cell receptor beta chains from one sample, sequenced in a study of identical twins. MiXCR, applied by TCRdb to the 5' RACE reads, yields one record per CDR3 protein. The table lists about 890,000 distinct CDR3 sequences, more than 9% of them singletons. The sample was also linked to a second study, of yellow fever vaccine responses in identical twins.

Sequenced input: PBMCs. These receptors were obtained from a woman between 18 and 29 years old in good health. The CDR3 runs from the conserved cysteine through the conserved F or W. A D gene is named only where the DNA matches it firmly. Clone size is given for some rows only: seen once, a few or many times, or a class if the clone is expanded.

CSAPEIALKNTEAFF	TGCAGTGCCCCAGAAATCGCGCTGAAGAACACTGAAGCTTTCTTT	.	TRBJ1-1	few	TRBV20-1
CASSSRTATEQYF	TGTGCCAGCAGCTCCCGGACAGCTACCGAGCAGTACTTC	.	TRBJ2-7	many	TRBV7-8
CASRQDQNTEAFF	TGTGCCAGCAGGCAGGACCAGAACACTGAAGCTTTCTTT	.	TRBJ1-1	many	TRBV12-3/TRBV12-4
CASSWDSLPSGANVLTF	TGTGCCAGCAGTTGGGACAGCTTGCCTTCTGGGGCCAACGTCCTGACTTTC	TRBD1	TRBJ2-6	.	TRBV27
CASSVLYRGHEQYF	TGTGCCAGCAGTGTTTTATACAGGGGACACGAGCAGTACTTC	TRBD1	TRBJ2-7	few	TRBV2
CASSPFESGANVLTF	TGTGCCAGCTCACCCTTTGAGTCTGGGGCCAACGTCCTGACTTTC	.	TRBJ2-6	.	TRBV18
CSAGKGQADEKLFF	TGCAGTGCGGGGAAGGGACAGGCGGATGAAAAACTGTTTTTT	TRBD1	TRBJ1-4	.	TRBV20-1
CASSQEKIGPNSPLHF	TGTGCCAGCAGCCAAGAGAAAATCGGGCCGAATTCACCCCTCCACTTT	.	TRBJ1-6	few	TRBV4-2
CATSPDRGVGVTFQETQYF	TGTGCCACCAGCCCCGACAGGGGGGTGGGAGTTACTTTCCAAGAGACCCAGTACTTC	TRBD1	TRBJ2-5	.	TRBV15
CSVDWGSYEQYF	TGCAGCGTTGATTGGGGCTCCTACGAGCAGTACTTC	.	TRBJ2-7	.	TRBV29-1
CSAKRDRGFENTEAFF	TGCAGTGCTAAGCGGGACAGGGGGTTCGAGAACACTGAAGCTTTCTTT	TRBD1	TRBJ1-1	many	TRBV29-1
CSVPTGVSNQPQHF	TGCAGTGTTCCAACGGGGGTTAGCAATCAGCCCCAGCATTTT	.	TRBJ1-5	.	TRBV20-1
CASSLKGTPRSETQYF	TGTGCCAGCAGCCTTAAAGGGACACCCCGGTCAGAGACCCAGTACTTC	.	TRBJ2-5	.	TRBV7-3
CASRHAGTAGANVLTF	TGTGCCAGCCGTCATGCAGGGACTGCTGGGGCCAACGTCCTGACTTTC	.	TRBJ2-6	many	TRBV6-2/TRBV6-3
CASSWTSGGSTDTQYF	TGCGCCAGCAGCTGGACTAGCGGGGGTAGCACAGATACGCAGTATTTT	TRBD2	TRBJ2-3	once	TRBV5-1
CASSQYRNTEAFF	TGTGCCAGCAGCCAATATAGGAACACTGAAGCTTTCTTT	.	TRBJ1-1	many	TRBV3-1
CASSPDPRGEQFF	TGTGCCAGCAGTCCGGACCCTCGGGGTGAGCAGTTCTTC	.	TRBJ2-1	.	TRBV28
CASSPVAPNYEQYF	TGCGCCAGCAGCCCAGTAGCCCCGAACTACGAGCAGTACTTC	.	TRBJ2-7	few	TRBV5-1
CSAPTGGLNTEAFF	TGCAGTGCTCCTACAGGGGGATTGAACACTGAAGCTTTCTTT	TRBD1	TRBJ1-1	few	TRBV20-1
CASSQEPGRNTGELFF	TGTGCCAGCAGCCAAGAACCGGGGAGGAACACCGGGGAGCTGTTTTTT	.	TRBJ2-2	.	TRBV4-2
CASSLMGGTSGRNEQFF	TGTGCCAGCAGTTTAATGGGCGGGACTAGCGGCCGGAATGAGCAGTTCTTC	TRBD2	TRBJ2-1	.	TRBV27
CSARATGGYQETQYF	TGCAGTGCTAGAGCAACGGGGGGGTACCAAGAGACCCAGTACTTC	TRBD2	TRBJ2-5	.	TRBV20-1